Below are 30 T cell receptor beta chains sequenced from a single sample in a study of blood T cell repertoires in COVID-19. Profiled with immunoSEQ multiplex PCR; TCRdb holds only in-frame clones, not every one. The profile shows roughly 240,000 clones, roughly 85% of them singletons. Material for sequencing was PBMCs or T cells enriched from blood (not recorded which). The source of these receptors is a woman aged 50 to 65 with acute COVID-19.

The chain joins TRBV7-9 to TRBJ2-1; TRBD2 matches 15 bases. The CDR3 has 16 residues. The germline gives CDR1 SEHNR, CDR2 FQNEAQ (reference sequence). The V segment lost 5 bases and the J segment 6 bases; nucleotides outside the gene matches: 5. The CDR3 DNA sequence: TGTGCCAGCAGCCGCCGGACTAGCGGGGGGGCCAATGAGCAGTTCTTC. Translated: CASSRRTSGGANEQFF.

This chain uses TRBV2 with TRBJ2-7; 8 nucleotides agree with TRBD2. The CDR3 has 14 amino acids. Germline V gene lookup returns CDR1 SNHLY and CDR2 FYNNEI. The J segment lost 5 bases and the V segment lost 8 bases, leaving 11 bases of the junction unmatched. CDR3 sequence (DNA): TGTGCCAGCGGGGGCGGGGGGCCGGTAAACGAGCAGTACTTC. Translated: CASGGGGPVNEQYF. Together with reference TRBV2 and TRBJ2-7, the CDR3 gives the full variable domain: EPEVTQTPSHQVTQMGQEVILRCVPISNHLYFYWYRQILGQKVEFLVSFYNNEISEKSEIFDDQFSVERPDGSNFTLKIRSTKLEDSAMYFCASGGGGPVNEQYFGPGTRLTVT.

The gene calls are TRBV27 and TRBJ1-6, with D perhaps TRBD1 (5 bases). From germline, CDR1 is MNHEY and CDR2 SMNVEV (reference sequence). The CDR3 totals 17 residues. V was shortened by 1 base and J by 7 bases, with 17 bases between the two germline ends. The CDR3 DNA reads as TGTGCCAGCAGTTTATTCAGGCCGGGGGTCGGAAATTCACCCCTCCACTTT. This codes for CASSLFRPGVGNSPLHF.

This chain connects TRBV18 to TRBJ1-3; 7 bases are a match to TRBD1. The CDR3 runs to 15 residues. The trim removed 3 bases at V and 0 bases at J, leaving 2 bases unmatched. CDR1 is KGHSH, CDR2 LQKENI, per germline. DNA of the CDR3: TGTGCCAGCTCACCGGGACAGACCTCTGGAAACACCATATATTTT. Its protein product is CASSPGQTSGNTIYF.

The chain employs TRBV3-1 (or the pseudogene TRBV3-2) and TRBJ1-6; D is perhaps TRBD1 (6 bases). The CDR3 totals 16 residues. V was cut by 1 base and J by 5 bases, with 12 bases left in between. Germline lookup yields CDR1 LGHDT and CDR2 YNNKEL (reference sequence). CDR3 DNA sequence: TGTGCCAGCAGCCAAGGGGGAGGGGGGGATAATTCACCCCTCCACTTT. Amino acids: CASSQGGGGDNSPLHF.

This sequence joins TRBV19 and TRBJ1-3; D remains ambiguous. V was cut by 3 bases and J by 2 bases, with 8 bases left in between. CDR3 length: 14 amino acids. Per germline, CDR1 LNHDA and CDR2 SQIVND (reference sequence). Written as DNA, the CDR3 is TGTGCCAGTAGTATCGGGAGGGCTGGAAACACCATATATTTT. This sequence encodes CASSIGRAGNTIYF. Full variable domain (rest looked up from reference TRBV19 and TRBJ1-3): DGGITQSPKYLFRKEGQNVTLSCEQNLNHDAMYWYRQDPGQGLRLIYYSQIVNDFQKGDIAEGYSVSREKKESFPLTVTSAQKNPTAFYLCASSIGRAGNTIYFGEGSWLTVV.

This clone was seen only once. The chain is built from TRBV11-2 and TRBJ2-1; 13 positions match TRBD2. The CDR3 length is 16 residues. CDR1 and CDR2 from the germline V gene are SGHAT and FQNNGV. Trimming at V came to 1 base and at J to 7 bases, leaving 4 bases not matched to a gene. This CDR3 is CASSLVRTSGGNEQFF. DNA of the CDR3: TGTGCCAGCAGCTTAGTGCGGACTAGCGGGGGAAATGAGCAGTTCTTC.

The chain couples TRBV7-2 to TRBJ2-3; no clear D. The germline gives CDR1 SGHTA, CDR2 FQGNSA. The CDR3 has 15 amino acids. The V end was cut by 8 bases, the J end by 2 bases, with 17 bases between. The CDR3 sequence is CASLPAARYTDTQYF. CDR3 bases: TGTGCCAGCTTGCCGGCGGCTAGATACACAGATACGCAGTATTTT. Full variable domain (rest looked up from reference TRBV7-2 and TRBJ2-3): GAGVSQSPSNKVTEKGKDVELRCDPISGHTALYWYRQSLGQGLEFLIYFQGNSAPDKSGLPSDRFSAERTGGSVSTLTIQRTQQEDSAVYLCASLPAARYTDTQYFGPGTRLTVL.

Many counts were recorded for this clone. V usage is TRBV2 and J usage is TRBJ2-7; 9 bases fit TRBD1. CDR3 size: 16 residues. V was clipped by 0 bases and J by 0 bases; unmatched bases: 3. The germline gives CDR1 SNHLY, CDR2 FYNNEI. The CDR3 loop reads CASSEAGTGSSYEQYF. CDR3 DNA: TGTGCCAGCAGTGAAGCCGGGACAGGGTCCTCCTACGAGCAGTACTTC. Filled out from reference TRBV2 and TRBJ2-7, the complete variable domain reads EPEVTQTPSHQVTQMGQEVILRCVPISNHLYFYWYRQILGQKVEFLVSFYNNEISEKSEIFDDQFSVERPDGSNFTLKIRSTKLEDSAMYFCASSEAGTGSSYEQYFGPGTRLTVT.

V is TRBV5-1 and J is TRBJ2-1; 10 bases align to TRBD1. CDR1 SGHRS and CDR2 YFSETQ come from the germline V gene. The CDR3 length is 16 residues. With 5 bases clipped from V and 9 bases from J, the junction kept 14 bases outside the gene matches. The CDR3 bases are TGCGCCAGCAGTCCTACGGACAGGGGGAAAGGAGGTGAGCAGTTCTTC. Translation: CASSPTDRGKGGEQFF.

V and J are TRBV5-4 and TRBJ1-1; 10 bases line up with TRBD1. The length of the CDR3 is 17 residues. The germline V gene has CDR1 SGHNT and CDR2 YYREEE (reference sequence). J was trimmed by 0 bases and V by 4 bases; bases with no gene match: 9. Here the CDR3 DNA reads TGTGCCAGCAGCCCTCCGGGACAGGGGATTATGAACACTGAAGCTTTCTTT. The encoded protein is CASSPPGQGIMNTEAFF. Together with reference TRBV5-4 and TRBJ1-1, the CDR3 gives the full variable domain: ETGVTQSPTHLIKTRGQQVTLRCSSQSGHNTVSWYQQALGQGPQFIFQYYREEENGRGNFPPRFSGLQFPNYSSELNVNALELDDSALYLCASSPPGQGIMNTEAFFGQGTRLTVV.

This chain connects TRBV15 to TRBJ1-5; 12 bases are shared with TRBD1. CDR1 is LNHNV, CDR2 YYDKDF, per germline (reference sequence). The CDR3 length is 17 residues. V trimming: 0 bases; J trimming: 5 bases; junction bases outside the gene matches: 5. The CDR3 region is CATSRDMGQGAHQPQHF. The DNA for the CDR3 is TGTGCCACCAGCAGAGATATGGGACAGGGGGCACATCAGCCCCAGCATTTT.

The rearrangement uses TRBV5-6 and TRBJ1-6, with TRBD1 as a possible D gene (6 bases). V was clipped by 4 bases and J by 0 bases, with 8 bases between them. Germline V lookup: CDR1 SGHDT, CDR2 YYEEEE. This CDR3 has 15 residues. DNA of the CDR3: TGTGCCAGCAGCAACAGGGCCTCCTATAATTCACCCCTCCACTTT. It specifies CASSNRASYNSPLHF. The complete variable domain, with remaining parts taken from reference TRBV5-6 and TRBJ1-6, reads DAGVTQSPTHLIKTRGQQVTLRCSPKSGHDTVSWYQQALGQGPQFIFQYYEEEERQRGNFPDRFSGHQFPNYSSELNVNALLLGDSALYLCASSNRASYNSPLHFGNGTRLTVT.

The CDR3 protein is CASRPTGSNNQPQHF. CDR3 DNA: TGTGCCAGCAGGCCGACAGGGTCGAACAATCAGCCCCAGCATTTT. The rearrangement uses TRBV6-5 and TRBJ1-5; 7 positions agree with TRBD1. The germline V gene has CDR1 MNHEY and CDR2 SVGAGI. J lost 3 bases, V lost 6 bases, and 8 bases had no gene match. The CDR3 covers 15 residues.

V is TRBV4-1 and J is TRBJ1-1, with a possible D match to TRBD1 (5 bases). Germline CDR1 MGHRA, CDR2 YSYEKL. This CDR3 has 16 amino acids. Trimming cost V 2 bases and J 1 base, with 14 bases left between them. The CDR3 sequence is CASSQYAQATNTEAFF. The CDR3 region has the DNA TGCGCCAGCAGCCAATATGCACAGGCGACGAACACTGAAGCTTTCTTT.

The chain couples TRBV10-1 to TRBJ1-1; TRBD1 is a possible D gene (5 bases). CDR3 size: 14 residues. The V end was cut by 2 bases, the J end by 5 bases, with 12 bases between. The germline V gene has CDR1 WNHNN and CDR2 SYGVQD (reference sequence). The chain's CDR3 is CASSEAHGGTEAFF. The CDR3 DNA follows: TGCGCCAGCAGTGAGGCCCACGGGGGAACTGAAGCTTTCTTT.

The gene calls are TRBV11-2 and TRBJ1-1; D uncertain. V shed 3 bases and J shed 1 base, with 6 bases lying between them. From germline, CDR1 is SGHAT and CDR2 FQNNGV. The CDR3 is 13 amino acids. The CDR3: CASSLIRNTEAFF. In nucleotides, the CDR3 is TGTGCCAGCAGCTTGATCAGGAACACTGAAGCTTTCTTT.

The V and J genes are TRBV4-3 and TRBJ2-2, with TRBD1 as a possible D gene (5 bases). The CDR3 extends over 15 amino acids. V gave up 4 bases and J gave up 0 bases, with 9 bases separating them. Germline assignment: CDR1 LGHNA and CDR2 YSLEER. The CDR3 DNA reads TGCGCCAGCAGCCTGGGGCAGCCGAACACCGGGGAGCTGTTTTTT. This gives the protein CASSLGQPNTGELFF.

This chain connects TRBV12-3 or TRBV12-4 to TRBJ1-2; 9 bases line up with TRBD1. The CDR3 consists of 13 residues. After removal of 6 bases from V and 4 bases from J, the junction contained 3 bases not matched to a gene. CDR3: CASSAQGAYGYTF. CDR3 nucleotide sequence: TGTGCCAGCAGCGCACAGGGGGCCTATGGCTACACCTTC.

This rearrangement joins TRBV2 to TRBJ1-5; D not resolved. Trimming stripped 7 bases from V and 0 bases from J, with 16 bases between. Germline CDR1 is SNHLY and CDR2 is FYNNEI. This CDR3 has 16 residues. In nucleotides, the CDR3 is TGTGCCAGCACCCTGACGTGGCGGAATAGCAATCAGCCCCAGCATTTT. It yields the protein CASTLTWRNSNQPQHF.

The rearrangement uses TRBV19 and TRBJ1-2; 8 nucleotides agree with TRBD1. The V segment lost 5 bases and the J segment 2 bases; nucleotides outside the gene matches: 4. Germline loops: CDR1 LNHDA, CDR2 SQIVND (reference sequence). The CDR3 extends over 14 amino acids. The CDR3 sequence is CASSFTGGNYGYTF. The CDR3 region has the DNA TGTGCCAGTAGTTTTACAGGGGGAAACTATGGCTACACCTTC.

This chain uses TRBV3-1 (or the pseudogene TRBV3-2) with TRBJ1-1; D gene unclear. Deletions cut 2 bases from V and 2 bases from J, with 9 bases between. CDR3 size: 14 residues. The germline gives CDR1 LGHDT, CDR2 YNNKEL (reference sequence). The CDR3 DNA sequence: TGTGCCAGCAGCCAACTTAACGGTAACACTGAAGCTTTCTTT. This codes for CASSQLNGNTEAFF.

The chain employs TRBV6-2 or TRBV6-3 and TRBJ2-7, with D possibly matching TRBD1 (5 bases). The CDR3 has 14 residues. The germline V gene has CDR1 MNHEY and CDR2 SVGEGT. V lost 5 bases and J 1 base, leaving 12 bases between the germline ends. The CDR3 DNA reads TGTGCCAGCAGTGATCGGACACTTTCCTACGAGCAGTACTTC. It specifies CASSDRTLSYEQYF.

This chain uses TRBV19 with TRBJ1-5; TRBD1 is a possible D gene (6 bases). The CDR3 consists of 18 residues. V was cut by 6 bases and J by 2 bases, with 23 bases left in between. Germline-derived CDR1 and CDR2 are LNHDA and SQIVND (reference sequence). The CDR3 here is CASSPLDRFYRGNQPQHF. CDR3 coding DNA: TGTGCCAGTAGCCCCTTGGACAGATTTTATAGAGGCAATCAGCCCCAGCATTTT.

This clone was seen more than once but under ten times. The chain combines TRBV7-8 with TRBJ1-5; TRBD1 aligns across 9 bases. The CDR3 sequence is 18 residues long. Germline lookup yields CDR1 SGHVS and CDR2 FQNEAQ. The V segment lost 4 bases and the J segment 6 bases; nucleotides outside the gene matches: 16. The CDR3 loop is CASSSARSGTGKGQPQHF. DNA for the CDR3: TGTGCCAGCAGCTCCGCTCGATCCGGGACAGGGAAGGGTCAGCCCCAGCATTTT.

The genes are TRBV27 and TRBJ1-2; D uncertain. This CDR3 is 14 amino acids long. Germline CDR1 MNHEY, CDR2 SMNVEV (reference sequence). With 2 bases removed from V and 2 bases from J, the gap between germline ends came to 9 bases. CDR3 bases: TGTGCCAGCAGTTTAAACTCTCTCAACTATGGCTACACCTTC. It codes for CASSLNSLNYGYTF.

The J gene is TRBJ2-3, the V gene TRBV27, with 10 bases fitting TRBD2. There are 17 residues in the CDR3. Germline CDR1 reads MNHEY; CDR2 reads SMNVEV (reference sequence). With V trimmed by 3 bases and J by 1 base, 7 bases remained unmatched. The CDR3 sequence: CASSFRVGTSGTDTQYF. For the CDR3, the DNA is TGTGCCAGCAGTTTTCGCGTAGGGACTAGCGGCACAGATACGCAGTATTTT.

The V gene is TRBV2, the J gene TRBJ1-5; 9 bases agree with TRBD1. The trim removed 6 bases at V and 2 bases at J, leaving 8 bases unmatched. This CDR3 has 16 amino acids. The V gene's germline CDR1 is SNHLY and CDR2 FYNNEI. CDR3 sequence (DNA): TGTGCCAGCAGCACAACAGGGGGCGGTGGCAATCAGCCCCAGCATTTT. It encodes CASSTTGGGGNQPQHF.

The rearrangement joins TRBV7-2 to TRBJ1-2; unclear D gene. The CDR3 contains 14 residues. Per germline, CDR1 SGHTA and CDR2 FQGNSA. V shed 5 bases and J shed 2 bases, with 12 bases lying between them. The CDR3 sequence: CASSHRTGNYGYTF. DNA for the CDR3: TGTGCCAGCAGCCACCGGACTGGGAACTATGGCTACACCTTC.

The chain joins TRBV6-1 to TRBJ2-2; D unresolved. Germline CDR1 reads MNHNS; CDR2 reads SASEGT. Trimming removed 3 bases at V and 6 bases at J, with 14 bases between. There are 15 residues in the CDR3. This CDR3 is CASSELQARSGELFF. The CDR3 bases are TGTGCCAGCAGTGAGCTGCAGGCTCGGTCCGGGGAGCTGTTTTTT.